The sequence of this TCR beta chain was determined in a study of shared clonotypes between healthy human individuals (dated by TCRdb to about 2020). For the wider study: A couple of women and a few men aged 18 to 49 years were included in the cohort. For each donor, three plates each were used for CD4 naive and CD4 memory, two plates were used for CD8 naive, and one plate was used for CD8 memory. The study deeply sequenced blood TCR repertoires of about five healthy adults to estimate repertoire size and the extent of clonotype sharing between individuals. To increase sequencing depth and limit assay-specific biases, different laboratories used diverse techniques to prepare libraries and sequence TCR repertoires. Each donor's leukapheresis produced roughly between roughly 0.85 and 10 billion PBMCs.

Using the deep immunoSEQ assay, multiplex PCR amplified TCR CDR3 regions from genomic DNA. For each cell subset, the extracted genomic DNA was distributed evenly across all wells of several immunoSEQ 96-well plates, and each plate served as one replicate. For sorted subsets, about 0.2 ug genomic DNA, equal to about 30,000 T cell genomes, was loaded into each replicate PCR. Purified libraries were quantified with a Qubit 3.0 fluorometer, sized on a Bioanalyzer 2100, and re-quantified with the KAPA Library Quantification kit. Every immunoSEQ 96-well plate was sequenced on a dedicated single-read 150-cycle Illumina NextSeq 550 flow cell. The original methods were these. Because the immunoSEQ output included only junctional sequences and no quality scores, the filtering could not be the same as the filtering used for full-length reads. Sequences were annotated with PyIR, a Python wrapper for IgBLAST v1.9, using IMGT germline references to assign V/J genes and CDR3. Reads were filtered out if the reads had weak V/J assignments (E-value above 1e-6), no CDR3, stop codons, out-of-frame junctions, or ambiguous translated residues. A V3J clonotype was defined by an identical inferred V gene, J gene, and CDR3 amino acid sequence. To compute the percentage overlap between repertoires, the number of shared unique clonotypes was divided by the size of the smaller repertoire. Three approaches were used to assess repertoire richness: RTK rarefaction, the Chao1 estimator, and Recon v2.1 estimates of unobserved clonotypes. Generation probabilities were computed with OLGA for all TCRbeta clonotypes obtained by the gDNA method from several donors. In TCRdb, the immuneACCESS table is reduced to in-frame sequences with V and J assigned. These tables do not hold every clone; where another copy was compared, an unresolved V gene accounts for under half, and the others remain unexplained. V and J calls and clone size follow that table, whereas D and trimming were derived from the DNA. The sample profile shows some 2 million clones; about 95% of them were found once. The ten largest account for approximately 1% of the sample.

CD8 naive samples were CD45RO-negative cells positively selected for CCR7, giving a CD45RA+CCR7+ population that excluded TemRA cells. Donors were healthy HIV-negative adults with no recently reported acute infections or vaccinations. All donors were Caucasian adults living in Nashville, Tennessee, USA. After blood collection by leukapheresis, PBMCs were isolated using Ficoll-Histopaque density gradient centrifugation and then cryopreserved in the vapor phase of liquid nitrogen. Purity and quantity of every magnetically sorted T cell population were checked by analytical flow cytometry. Each sorted fraction had its genomic DNA isolated and then quantified by UV absorbance on a Nanodrop 2000c. A word on this clone: What this receptor recognizes is not known. Per-base qualities were not stored, and no clone one base away is much larger.

What the work shows at the level of the full study, not this receptor alone: Because the study included only a small number of donors, the genetic and exposure-history diversity represented was limited. Clonotypes shared by all four sorted-subset donors showed higher generation probabilities than non-shared clonotypes. Only blood was sampled, and tissue TCR repertoires likely differ from those in blood. Approximately 5% of naive CD4, 3.5% of naive CD8, about 2.1% of memory CD4, and 0.4% of memory CD8 clonotypes were shared across a few donors. Estimated clonotype richness was generally larger for naive than for memory subsets. Based on pairwise subsampling, the degree of clonotype sharing among donors was expected to be affected by sequencing depth. Incomplete sequencing was indicated by rarefaction of sorted-subset datasets, despite the large sequencing depth.

From cysteine to phenylalanine, the CDR3 is 13 amino acids long. Just the 39-base CDR3 DNA is kept, in frame starting at base 1. Taken from the germline V gene, the CDR1 and CDR2 loops are SGHVS and FQNEAQ. V ends up 5 bases short and J 6 bases short, with an unmatched junction base count of 2. This clonotype was sampled from a young man in good health. The sequenced sample was naive CD8+ T cells sorted from blood. The cell subset or site label for this specimen denotes: CD45RA+CCR7+. This chain joins TRBV7-8 to TRBJ2-7, with 12 bases aligning to TRBD1. The base sequence is TGTGCCAGCAGCCCGGGACAGGGGGCCGAGCAGTACTTC. This translates into CASSPGQGAEQYF.